The 20 T cell receptor beta chains given below trace back to one sample, sequenced in a study of metastatic and nonmetastatic thyroid tumors. TCRdb ran MiXCR on the PCR reads. The repertoire holds tens of thousands of clones, approximately 25% seen once, with 9% to 10% in the top ten. Patients were all untreated before their thyroid surgery. Sequencing was performed on blood. These receptors originate from a female donor with papillary thyroid cancer or a benign thyroid nodule (not recorded which). Some clones in this sample may be carry-over from other donors' samples.

This clone has at least ten counts. The rearrangement links TRBV19 to TRBJ1-1; D gene uncertain. The V gene lost 7 bases and the J gene lost 2 bases, with 14 bases spanning the gap. The germline gives CDR1 LNHDA, CDR2 SQIVND (reference sequence). The CDR3 has 14 residues. As DNA, the CDR3 is TGTGCCAGTAAGACGCCCAAGGGAAACACTGAAGCTTTCTTT. It codes for CASKTPKGNTEAFF.

This clone showed up many times. The V call is TRBV18, the J call TRBJ2-6; no firm D call. This CDR3 is 16 amino acids long. Germline V CDR1 and CDR2: KGHSH, LQKENI. Trimming shortened V by 2 bases and J by 4 bases, and 12 bases separated the two germline ends. The DNA of the CDR3 is TGTGCCAGCTCACCAACCCTGGGGTCAGGGGCCAACGTCCTGACTTTC. Translating it yields CASSPTLGSGANVLTF.

This chain links TRBV27 with TRBJ2-1, with 9 bases aligning to TRBD2. V shed 4 bases and J 8 bases; nucleotides not matched to a gene: 9. The CDR3 covers 15 residues. Germline CDR1 MNHEY, CDR2 SMNVEV (reference sequence). DNA of the CDR3: TGTGCCAGCAGTTCGTGGGGGACTAGCAGCTATGAGCAGTTCTTC. This codes for CASSSWGTSSYEQFF.

This clone was recorded at least ten times. The chain has TRBV24-1 and TRBJ2-2; D unclear. This CDR3 contains 15 residues. Between the trimmed V and J ends, which lost 1 base and 3 bases, there was a span of 8 bases. Germline CDR1 KGHDR, CDR2 SFDVKD. The chain's CDR3 is CATSDFTTDTGELFF. For the CDR3, the DNA is TGTGCCACCAGTGATTTCACCACAGACACCGGGGAGCTGTTTTTT.

This clone was seen repeatedly, ten times or more. V gene TRBV5-1 combines with J gene TRBJ2-3, with 8 bases matching TRBD2. V lost 4 bases and J lost 2; bases outside the gene matches: 12. There are 17 residues in the CDR3. CDR1 is SGHRS, CDR2 YFSETQ, per germline. As DNA, the CDR3 is TGCGCCAGCAGCCCGGGAGGGCAGTCTTGTATCACAGATACGCAGTATTTT. Amino acid sequence: CASSPGGQSCITDTQYF.

The genes are TRBV5-1 and TRBJ2-1, with D unclear. V gave up 3 bases and J gave up 4 bases, with 11 bases separating them. This CDR3 is built from 14 residues. Germline lookup yields CDR1 SGHRS and CDR2 YFSETQ. The CDR3 region is CASSSLDGYNEQFF. In DNA form, the CDR3 reads TGCGCCAGCAGCTCCCTGGACGGGTACAATGAGCAGTTCTTC.

This clone was detected many times. The chain is built from TRBV4-1 and TRBJ1-5; D call uncertain. CDR1 is MGHRA and CDR2 is YSYEKL in the germline V gene. This CDR3 is built from 17 residues. V shed 0 bases and J shed 2 bases, with 14 bases lying between them. The CDR3 sequence: CASSQDSAYGGNQPQHF. Written as DNA, the CDR3 is TGCGCCAGCAGCCAAGATTCCGCGTACGGTGGCAATCAGCCCCAGCATTTT.

This clone occurred many times. This rearrangement joins TRBV6-1 to TRBJ2-2; D perhaps matches TRBD2 (6 bases). Germline CDR1 reads MNHNS; CDR2 reads SASEGT. Trimming took off 8 bases at V and 0 bases at J, with 10 bases between the two ends. CDR3 length: 14 residues. This CDR3 reads CASGSGSNTGELFF. As DNA, the CDR3 is TGTGCCAGCGGCAGCGGGTCGAACACCGGGGAGCTGTTTTTT.

This clone was recorded a few times. V is TRBV6-2 or TRBV6-3 and J is TRBJ2-7, with D unclear. Germline V gene data show CDR1 as MNHEY and CDR2 as SVGEGT. Between the trimmed V and J ends, which lost 8 bases and 5 bases, there was a span of 7 bases. The CDR3 contains 10 residues. The CDR3 DNA is TGTGCCAGCGGGGTCCACGAGCAGTACTTC. Its protein is CASGVHEQYF.

This clone was seen ten or more times. The rearrangement uses TRBV28 and TRBJ1-3; 7 bases fit TRBD1. Trimming at V came to 6 bases and at J to 4 bases, leaving 12 bases not matched to a gene. The V gene's germline CDR1 is MDHEN and CDR2 SYDVKM. This CDR3 comprises 16 residues. The CDR3 bases are TGTGCCAGCAGCACATCCGAGGGGGCATCGGGAAACACCATATATTTT. It specifies CASSTSEGASGNTIYF.

This clone was recorded at least ten times. The chain joins TRBV6-2 or TRBV6-3 to TRBJ2-5; 7 bases fit TRBD1. The V and J ends lost 1 base and 3 bases, in that order; junction bases with no gene match: 5. This CDR3 spans 15 amino acids. The V gene's germline CDR1 is MNHEY and CDR2 SVGEGT. CDR3 DNA: TGTGCCAGCAGTTACTTCGGGACAGCAGAAGAGACCCAGTACTTC. As protein: CASSYFGTAEETQYF.

This clone was observed many times. The chain employs TRBV24-1 and TRBJ2-7; 12 bases fit TRBD2. CDR1 KGHDR and CDR2 SFDVKD come from the germline V gene. The length of the CDR3 is 18 residues. J lost 6 bases, V lost 3 bases, and 14 bases had no gene match. CDR3 region: CATSDRTSGKKGAGEQYF. The CDR3 DNA reads as TGTGCCACCAGTGATCGGACTAGCGGGAAGAAGGGAGCTGGCGAGCAGTACTTC.

To note about this clone: This CDR3 fails to terminate in the conserved phenylalanine or tryptophan, so it likely reflects a read error. Because the CDR3's place on the DNA is in doubt, the DNA is left out and the CDR3 is given as listed by TCRdb. The rearrangement links TRBV5-8 to TRBJ1-6; TRBD1 was called by the table and not checked on the DNA. Germline values: CDR1 SGHTS, CDR2 YDEGEE. Ends included, the CDR3 has 14 residues. CDR3 sequence: CASSLLSGNSPLNS.

This clone was observed many times. CDR3 bases: TGTGCCAGCAGCCTATCCTCCTTCGTCTCCGGGGAGCTGTTTTTT. Encoded protein: CASSLSSFVSGELFF. V usage is TRBV5-6 and J usage is TRBJ2-2; D uncertain. The CDR3 has 15 amino acids. V was trimmed by 4 bases and J by 6 bases, leaving 16 bases between them. Germline-derived CDR1 and CDR2 are SGHDT and YYEEEE. Variable domain in full (rest from reference TRBV5-6 and TRBJ2-2): DAGVTQSPTHLIKTRGQQVTLRCSPKSGHDTVSWYQQALGQGPQFIFQYYEEEERQRGNFPDRFSGHQFPNYSSELNVNALLLGDSALYLCASSLSSFVSGELFFGEGSRLTVL.

Judged by abundance, this clone is medium-sized. J is TRBJ2-7 and V is TRBV7-2; perhaps TRBD2 as D (5 bases). Germline V gene sequence: CDR1 SGHTA, CDR2 FQGNSA. V lost 7 bases to trimming and J lost 2 bases, with 18 bases between them. The CDR3 length is 15 residues. The CDR3 region is CASTPSTGIPYEQYF. CDR3 nucleotides: TGTGCCAGCACCCCTTCGACGGGGATCCCCTACGAGCAGTACTTC.

On this clone itself: Compared with germline, one end of the junction differs, possibly owing to a read error. The chain uses TRBV5-5 and TRBJ2-3, with 8 bases identical to TRBD1. The CDR3 totals 14 residues. Germline V gives CDR1 SGHKS, CDR2 YYEKEE (reference sequence). This chain's CDR3 is CDSSSTTGGDTQYF. The CDR3, as DNA: TGTGACAGCAGCTCCACAACAGGGGGTGATACGCAGTATTTT. The whole variable domain, filled in from reference TRBV5-5 and TRBJ2-3, reads DAGVTQSPTHLIKTRGQQVTLRCSPISGHKSVSWYQQVLGQGPQFIFQYYEKEERGRGNFPDRFSARQFPNYSSELNVNALLLGDSALYLCDSSSTTGGDTQYFGPGTRLTVL.

The chain links TRBV11-2 to TRBJ2-3; weak D call: TRBD2 (6 bases). The CDR3 has 18 residues. V was shortened by 5 bases and J by 2 bases, with 23 bases between the two germline ends. Germline CDR1 and CDR2: SGHAT and FQNNGV. The CDR3 DNA sequence: TGTGCCAGCAGCCGCAGGAGAACCGGGACTGGGGACACAGATACGCAGTATTTT. This sequence encodes CASSRRRTGTGDTDTQYF.

This clone has at least ten counts. V gene TRBV12-3 or TRBV12-4 combines with J gene TRBJ1-5; 9 bases are a match to TRBD1. The CDR3 has 14 amino acids. V was clipped by 4 bases and J by 9 bases; unmatched bases: 7. The CDR3 region has the DNA TGTGCCAGCAGTTCCCAGGGACAGGGTTTGCCCCAGCATTTT. Amino acids: CASSSQGQGLPQHF.

This sequence joins TRBV5-1 and TRBJ2-1, with TRBD2 matching 10 bases. CDR1 is SGHRS, CDR2 YFSETQ, per germline. With 3 bases clipped from V and 7 bases from J, the junction kept 4 bases outside the gene matches. The CDR3 spans 14 residues. CDR3 DNA: TGCGCCAGCAGCTCAGCGGGAGGGCCAAATGAGCAGTTCTTC. This translates into CASSSAGGPNEQFF.

The V call is TRBV20-1, the J call TRBJ2-4; TRBD1 or TRBD2 may be the D gene (6 bases each). The CDR3 loop spans 14 amino acids. Germline V gene lookup returns CDR1 DFQATT and CDR2 SNEGSKA (reference sequence). Trimming removed 3 bases at V and 4 bases at J, with 13 bases between. CDR3 DNA: TGCAGTGCTAGGCTAACAGGGAGGAAAAACATTCAGTACTTC. It specifies CSARLTGRKNIQYF.